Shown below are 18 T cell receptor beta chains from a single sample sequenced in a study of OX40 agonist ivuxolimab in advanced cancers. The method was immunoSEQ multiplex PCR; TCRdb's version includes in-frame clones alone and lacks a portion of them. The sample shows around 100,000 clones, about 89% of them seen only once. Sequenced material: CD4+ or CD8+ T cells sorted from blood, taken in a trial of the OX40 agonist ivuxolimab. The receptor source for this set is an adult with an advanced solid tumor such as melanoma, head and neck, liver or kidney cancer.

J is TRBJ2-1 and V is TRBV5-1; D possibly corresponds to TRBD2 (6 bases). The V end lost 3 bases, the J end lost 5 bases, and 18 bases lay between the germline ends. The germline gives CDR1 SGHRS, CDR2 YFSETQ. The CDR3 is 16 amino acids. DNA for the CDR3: TGCGCCAGCAGCTCTCCTCTCTTCGGGAGTGACAATGAGCAGTTCTTC. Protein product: CASSSPLFGSDNEQFF. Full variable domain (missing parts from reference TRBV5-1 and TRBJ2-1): KAGVTQTPRYLIKTRGQQVTLSCSPISGHRSVSWYQQTPGQGLQFLFEYFSETQRNKGNFPGRFSGRQFSNSRSEMNVSTLELGDSALYLCASSSPLFGSDNEQFFGPGTRLTVL.

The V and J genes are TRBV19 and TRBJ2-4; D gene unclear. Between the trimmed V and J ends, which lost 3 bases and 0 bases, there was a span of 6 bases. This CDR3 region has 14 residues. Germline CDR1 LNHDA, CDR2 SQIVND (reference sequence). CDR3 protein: CASSMPLAKNIQYF. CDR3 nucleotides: TGTGCCAGTAGTATGCCCCTAGCCAAAAACATTCAGTACTTC.

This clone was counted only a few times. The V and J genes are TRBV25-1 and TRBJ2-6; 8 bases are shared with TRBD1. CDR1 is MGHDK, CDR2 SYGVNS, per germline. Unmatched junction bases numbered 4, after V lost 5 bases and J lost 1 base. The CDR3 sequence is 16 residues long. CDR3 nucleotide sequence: TGTGCCAGCAGTCAGGGGGCGCTGTCTGGGGCCAACGTCCTGACTTTC. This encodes CASSQGALSGANVLTF.

The CDR3 DNA follows: TGTGCCAGTATTCCGGGACGAGTGCCCCGGGAGCTGTTTTTT. Its protein product is CASIPGRVPRELFF. V gene TRBV6-1 combines with J gene TRBJ2-2; D may correspond to TRBD1 or TRBD2 (5 bases each). The CDR3 is made up of 14 amino acids. Germline V CDR1 and CDR2: MNHNS, SASEGT. V lost 9 bases and J 9 bases, leaving 20 bases between the germline ends.

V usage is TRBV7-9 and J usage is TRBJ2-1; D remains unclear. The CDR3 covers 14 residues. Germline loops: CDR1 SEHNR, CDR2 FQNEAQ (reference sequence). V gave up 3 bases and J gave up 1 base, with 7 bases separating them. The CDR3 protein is CASSFLDSYNEQFF. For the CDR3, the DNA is TGTGCCAGCAGCTTCCTGGATTCCTACAATGAGCAGTTCTTC.

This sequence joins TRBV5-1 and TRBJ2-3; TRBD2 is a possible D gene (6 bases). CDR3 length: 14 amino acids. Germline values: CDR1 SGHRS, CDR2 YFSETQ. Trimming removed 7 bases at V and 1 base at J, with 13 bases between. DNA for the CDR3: TGCGCCAGCTTTGGCGGGACTGGCACAGATACGCAGTATTTT. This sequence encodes CASFGGTGTDTQYF.

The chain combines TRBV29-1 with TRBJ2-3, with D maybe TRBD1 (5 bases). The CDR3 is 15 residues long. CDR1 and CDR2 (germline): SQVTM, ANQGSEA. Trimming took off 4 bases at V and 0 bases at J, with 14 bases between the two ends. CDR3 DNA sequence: TGCAGCGTTGGGGGCACTAAAGGTAGCACAGATACGCAGTATTTT. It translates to CSVGGTKGSTDTQYF.

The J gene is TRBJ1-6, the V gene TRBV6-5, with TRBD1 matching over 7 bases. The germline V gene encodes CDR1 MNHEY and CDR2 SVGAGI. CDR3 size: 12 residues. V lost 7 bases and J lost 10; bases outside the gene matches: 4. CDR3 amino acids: CASKQGRSPLHF. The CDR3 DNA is TGTGCCAGCAAACAGGGGCGCTCACCCCTCCACTTT.

As DNA, the CDR3 is TGTGCCACCTCCACCGGGACAGTGCTCTACGAGCAGTACTTC. This sequence encodes CATSTGTVLYEQYF. V and J are TRBV15 and TRBJ2-7; 7 nucleotides agree with TRBD1. Germline trimming cut 8 bases from V and 3 bases from J; bases unmatched to any gene: 10. This CDR3 contains 14 residues. Germline CDR1 LNHNV, CDR2 YYDKDF (reference sequence).

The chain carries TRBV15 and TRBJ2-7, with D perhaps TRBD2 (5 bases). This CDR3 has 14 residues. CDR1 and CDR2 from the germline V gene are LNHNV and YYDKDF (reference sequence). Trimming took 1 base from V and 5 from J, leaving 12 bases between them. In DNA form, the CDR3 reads TGTGCCACCAGCAGAGCGGGAATCGTGAACGAGCAGTACTTC. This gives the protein CATSRAGIVNEQYF.

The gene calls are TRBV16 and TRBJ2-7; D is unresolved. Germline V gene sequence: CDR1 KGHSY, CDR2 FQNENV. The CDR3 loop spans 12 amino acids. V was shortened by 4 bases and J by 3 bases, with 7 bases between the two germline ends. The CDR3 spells CASSPRNYEQYF. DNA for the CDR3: TGTGCCAGCAGCCCCCGAAACTACGAGCAGTACTTC.

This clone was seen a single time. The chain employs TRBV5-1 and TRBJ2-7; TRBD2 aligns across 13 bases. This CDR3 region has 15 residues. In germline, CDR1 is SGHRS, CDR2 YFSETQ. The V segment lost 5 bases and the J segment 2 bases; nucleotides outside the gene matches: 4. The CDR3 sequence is CASRNGTSGTYEQYF. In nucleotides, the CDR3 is TGCGCCAGCAGAAACGGGACTAGCGGGACCTACGAGCAGTACTTC.

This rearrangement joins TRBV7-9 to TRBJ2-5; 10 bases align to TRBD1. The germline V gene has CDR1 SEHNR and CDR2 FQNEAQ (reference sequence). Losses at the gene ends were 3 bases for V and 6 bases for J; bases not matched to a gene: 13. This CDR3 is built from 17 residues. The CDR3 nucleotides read TGTGCCAGCAGCTTGCCGACAGGGGGCCACGGGGTGAAGACCCAGTACTTC. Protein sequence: CASSLPTGGHGVKTQYF.

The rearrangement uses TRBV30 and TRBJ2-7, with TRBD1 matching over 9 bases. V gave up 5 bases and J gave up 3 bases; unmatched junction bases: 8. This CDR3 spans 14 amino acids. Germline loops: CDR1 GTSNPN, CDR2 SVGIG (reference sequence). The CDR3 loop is CAWGTGGWGYEQYF. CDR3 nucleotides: TGTGCCTGGGGAACAGGGGGCTGGGGCTACGAGCAGTACTTC.

CDR3 sequence: CASSLAGSSGNTIYF. CDR3 DNA sequence: TGCGCCAGCAGCTTGGCAGGGAGCTCTGGAAACACCATATATTTT. V gene TRBV5-1 combines with J gene TRBJ1-3, with D possibly TRBD1 on 5 matching bases. The CDR3 is 15 residues long. Germline V gives CDR1 SGHRS, CDR2 YFSETQ. Trimming shortened V by 0 bases and J by 0 bases, and 7 bases separated the two germline ends.

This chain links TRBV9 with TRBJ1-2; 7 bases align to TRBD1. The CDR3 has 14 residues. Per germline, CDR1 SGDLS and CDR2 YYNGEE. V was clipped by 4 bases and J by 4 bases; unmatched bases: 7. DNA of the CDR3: TGTGCCAGCAGCAGTCGACAGGGACTCTATGGCTACACCTTC. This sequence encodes CASSSRQGLYGYTF. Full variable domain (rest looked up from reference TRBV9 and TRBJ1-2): DSGVTQTPKHLITATGQRVTLRCSPRSGDLSVYWYQQSLDQGLQFLIQYYNGEERAKGNILERFSAQQFPDLHSELNLSSLELGDSALYFCASSSRQGLYGYTFGSGTRLTVV.

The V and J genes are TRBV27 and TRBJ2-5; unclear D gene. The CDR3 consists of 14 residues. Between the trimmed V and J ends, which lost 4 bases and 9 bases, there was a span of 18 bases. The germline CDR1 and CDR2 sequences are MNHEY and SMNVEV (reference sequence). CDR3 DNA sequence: TGTGCCAGCAGTTCATTAGGACCCCTGGGGTCCCAGTACTTC. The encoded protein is CASSSLGPLGSQYF.

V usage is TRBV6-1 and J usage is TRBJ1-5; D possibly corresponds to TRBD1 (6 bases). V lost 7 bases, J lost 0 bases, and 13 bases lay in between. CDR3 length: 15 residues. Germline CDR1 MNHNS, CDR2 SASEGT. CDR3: CASTGAGISNQPQHF. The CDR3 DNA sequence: TGTGCCAGCACAGGGGCAGGCATTAGCAATCAGCCCCAGCATTTT.